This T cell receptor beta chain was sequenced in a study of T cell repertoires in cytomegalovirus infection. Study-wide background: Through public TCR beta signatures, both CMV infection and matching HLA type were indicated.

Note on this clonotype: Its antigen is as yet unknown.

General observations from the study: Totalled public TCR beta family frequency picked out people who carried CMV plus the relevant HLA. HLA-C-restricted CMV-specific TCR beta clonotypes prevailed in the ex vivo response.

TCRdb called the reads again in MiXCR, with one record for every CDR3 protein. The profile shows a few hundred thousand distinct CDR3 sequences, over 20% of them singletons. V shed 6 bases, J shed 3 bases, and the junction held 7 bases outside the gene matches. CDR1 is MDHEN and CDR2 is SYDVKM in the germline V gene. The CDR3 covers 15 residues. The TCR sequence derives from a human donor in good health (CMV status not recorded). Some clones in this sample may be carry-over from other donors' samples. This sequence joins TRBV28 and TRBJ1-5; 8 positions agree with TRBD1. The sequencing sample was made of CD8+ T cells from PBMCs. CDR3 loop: CASRFAGGSNQPQHF. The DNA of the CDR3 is TGTGCCAGCAGATTCGCAGGGGGCTCCAATCAGCCCCAGCATTTT.